One and the same sample provided the 20 T cell receptor beta chains below, sequenced in a study of yellow fever vaccine responses in identical twins. TCRdb re-called the RT-PCR reads with MiXCR, one entry per CDR3 protein. Of under 20,000 distinct CDR3 sequences listed, roughly 75% are singletons. This material consisted of T cells from blood (PBMCs), unsorted or a sorted subset (not recorded which), taken before or after yellow fever vaccination (not recorded which). Every receptor here comes from a woman aged 18 to 35 who received the yellow fever vaccine.

The rearrangement joins TRBV5-1 to TRBJ2-1; no definite D call. Germline CDR1 reads SGHRS; CDR2 reads YFSETQ. This CDR3 region has 14 residues. The V gene lost 1 base and the J gene lost 8 bases, with 13 bases spanning the gap. The CDR3 here is CASSLSKPRDEQFF. In DNA form, the CDR3 reads TGCGCCAGCAGCTTGTCCAAGCCCCGCGATGAGCAGTTCTTC.

V usage is TRBV27 and J usage is TRBJ1-5; 8 positions agree with TRBD1. This CDR3 region has 13 residues. V gave up 5 bases and J gave up 7 bases; unmatched junction bases: 4. Germline V gene sequence: CDR1 MNHEY, CDR2 SMNVEV (reference sequence). In DNA form, the CDR3 reads TGTGCCAGCAGTCCGGACAGGGTACAGCCCCAGCATTTT. Translating gives CASSPDRVQPQHF.

In nucleotides, the CDR3 is TGCGCCAGCAGCCACGGCCCATCCGCCGCCGGGGAGCTGTTTTTT. As protein: CASSHGPSAAGELFF. This rearrangement joins TRBV4-1 to TRBJ2-2; no definite D call. V lost 3 bases, J lost 6 bases, and 14 bases lay in between. The CDR3 sequence is 15 residues long. Looked up from germline, CDR1 is MGHRA and CDR2 is YSYEKL.

This clonotype was picked up a small number of times. This chain links TRBV2 with TRBJ2-5; D unclear. With 3 bases removed from V and 0 bases from J, the gap between germline ends came to 8 bases. Germline V gene lookup returns CDR1 SNHLY and CDR2 FYNNEI. This CDR3 region has 14 residues. In DNA, the CDR3 is TGTGCCAGCAGTGAGGCACGGGACCAAGAGACCCAGTACTTC. It encodes CASSEARDQETQYF.

The chain is built from TRBV29-1 and TRBJ2-5; 7 bases map to TRBD2. This CDR3 spans 12 amino acids. The junction had 2 bases not matched to a gene; V was cut back by 7 bases and J by 0 bases. Looked up from germline, CDR1 is SQVTM and CDR2 is ANQGSEA. For the CDR3, the DNA is TGCAGCGCGCGGGGGAACCAAGAGACCCAGTACTTC. This sequence encodes CSARGNQETQYF.

This chain connects TRBV5-1 to TRBJ2-1; TRBD1 aligns across 9 bases. With V trimmed by 0 bases and J by 4 bases, 2 bases remained unmatched. This CDR3 region has 15 residues. Germline V gene data show CDR1 as SGHRS and CDR2 as YFSETQ. CDR3 nucleotides: TGCGCCAGCAGCTTGGGTGGACAGGGGTACAATGAGCAGTTCTTC. Translated: CASSLGGQGYNEQFF. Supplemented by reference TRBV5-1 and TRBJ2-1, the full variable domain reads KAGVTQTPRYLIKTRGQQVTLSCSPISGHRSVSWYQQTPGQGLQFLFEYFSETQRNKGNFPGRFSGRQFSNSRSEMNVSTLELGDSALYLCASSLGGQGYNEQFFGPGTRLTVL.

The chain links TRBV24-1 to TRBJ2-1; 16 positions match TRBD2. The CDR3 totals 19 residues. The V gene's germline CDR1 is KGHDR and CDR2 SFDVKD. The V gene end was trimmed by 5 bases and the J gene end by 2 bases; junction bases not matched to a gene: 8. The CDR3: CATSGPGLAGGVTYNEQFF. Here the CDR3 DNA reads TGTGCCACCAGTGGTCCGGGACTAGCGGGAGGGGTCACCTACAATGAGCAGTTCTTC.

The chain couples TRBV29-1 to TRBJ1-2; 9 nucleotides agree with TRBD1. From germline, CDR1 is SQVTM and CDR2 ANQGSEA. V lost 6 bases to trimming and J lost 7 bases; unmatched junction nucleotides: 6. This CDR3 comprises 12 residues. DNA for the CDR3: TGCAGCGTCCAACAGGGGGCGGGTGGCTACACCTTC. Its protein product is CSVQQGAGGYTF.

The chain joins TRBV29-1 to TRBJ2-1, with TRBD2 matching 12 bases. Germline values: CDR1 SQVTM, CDR2 ANQGSEA. The J segment lost 5 bases and the V segment lost 5 bases, leaving 4 bases of the junction unmatched. This CDR3 spans 14 amino acids. The DNA for the CDR3 is TGCAGCGTTTTTCGGACTAGCGGGGACAATGAGCAGTTCTTC. It codes for CSVFRTSGDNEQFF.

J is TRBJ2-3 and V is TRBV29-1, with TRBD1 as a possible D gene (5 bases). This CDR3 is built from 11 residues. The germline V and J ends were trimmed by 0 bases and 10 bases, with 8 bases remaining between them. Looked up from germline, CDR1 is SQVTM and CDR2 is ANQGSEA. The CDR3 region has the DNA TGCAGCGTTGAAGAGGGGCGGCCGCAGTATTTT. Its translation: CSVEEGRPQYF.

This chain links TRBV20-1 with TRBJ2-3; no reliable D call. CDR3 length: 15 residues. V gave up 0 bases and J gave up 0 bases, with 10 bases separating them. Germline lookup yields CDR1 DFQATT and CDR2 SNEGSKA (reference sequence). CDR3 DNA sequence: TGCAGTGCTAGAGATGGCGCGGACAGCACAGATACGCAGTATTTT. Translation: CSARDGADSTDTQYF.

The rearrangement uses TRBV18 and TRBJ1-5; D is possibly TRBD1 (5 bases). From germline, CDR1 is KGHSH and CDR2 LQKENI. V lost 4 bases and J 10 bases, leaving 14 bases between the germline ends. CDR3 length: 13 amino acids. CDR3 region: CASSRTDSQPQHF. DNA for the CDR3: TGTGCCAGCTCACGGACTGACAGTCAACCCCAGCATTTT.

As for this clonotype: The junction shows a germline mismatch at one end, possibly a read error. V and J are TRBV25-1 and TRBJ2-2; TRBD1 agrees at 7 bases. Germline lookup yields CDR1 MGHDK and CDR2 SYGVNS. There are 15 residues in the CDR3. The CDR3 coding sequence is TGTGCCATCAGTGACAGGGCCTCATACACCGGGGAGCTGTTTTTT. As protein: CAISDRASYTGELFF.

This clonotype was recorded only once. The V and J genes are TRBV13 and TRBJ1-1, with a possible D match to TRBD1 (5 bases). The V end was cut by 1 base, the J end by 4 bases, with 7 bases between. The CDR3 is 13 residues long. Per the germline V gene, CDR1 is PRHDT and CDR2 is FYEKMQ (reference sequence). For the CDR3, the DNA is TGTGCCAGCAGCTTAGACGGGACCACTGAAGCTTTCTTT. It translates to CASSLDGTTEAFF.

The J gene is TRBJ2-5, the V gene TRBV2; D gene uncertain. CDR1 SNHLY and CDR2 FYNNEI come from the germline V gene. V lost 5 bases and J lost 3, with 7 bases in between. This CDR3 comprises 12 residues. The CDR3 nucleotides read TGTGCCAGCAGTTCAACGGAAGAGACCCAGTACTTC. It is translated as CASSSTEETQYF.

V and J are TRBV10-3 and TRBJ1-1, with TRBD1 identical over 7 bases. Per germline, CDR1 ENHRY and CDR2 SYGVKD. J lost 11 bases, V lost 8 bases, and 8 bases had no gene match. This CDR3 comprises 11 residues. CDR3 protein: CAIRGDSEAFF. The CDR3 nucleotides are TGTGCCATCCGGGGGGACAGTGAGGCTTTCTTT.

V gene TRBV11-1 combines with J gene TRBJ1-1; maybe TRBD1 (6 bases). In germline, CDR1 is SGHAT, CDR2 FQDESV (reference sequence). CDR3 length equals 14 residues. Trimming cost V 5 bases and J 5 bases, with 15 bases left between them. The CDR3 loop reads CASSPGGGATEAFF. The CDR3 bases are TGTGCCAGCAGCCCCGGGGGGGGGGCGACTGAAGCTTTCTTT.

This clonotype was recorded once. The genes are TRBV5-1 and TRBJ2-1; no definite D call. Trimming took off 0 bases at V and 6 bases at J, with 4 bases between the two ends. This CDR3 is built from 12 residues. Germline V gene lookup returns CDR1 SGHRS and CDR2 YFSETQ. CDR3 DNA sequence: TGCGCCAGCAGCTTGGAAGGCAATGAGCAGTTCTTC. This gives the protein CASSLEGNEQFF.

The V gene is TRBV5-6, the J gene TRBJ2-1; D ambiguous. The CDR3 loop spans 15 amino acids. Germline values: CDR1 SGHDT, CDR2 YYEEEE. V lost 0 bases, J lost 7 bases, and 14 bases lay in between. The CDR3, as DNA: TGTGCCAGCAGCTTGGGGCTCGGTCTATCGAATGAGCAGTTCTTC. Translated: CASSLGLGLSNEQFF. Drawing the rest from reference TRBV5-6 and TRBJ2-1, the complete variable domain is DAGVTQSPTHLIKTRGQQVTLRCSPKSGHDTVSWYQQALGQGPQFIFQYYEEEERQRGNFPDRFSGHQFPNYSSELNVNALLLGDSALYLCASSLGLGLSNEQFFGPGTRLTVL.

V gene TRBV9 combines with J gene TRBJ2-7; D not certain. There are 10 residues in the CDR3. Per germline, CDR1 SGDLS and CDR2 YYNGEE. V lost 7 bases and J 3 bases, leaving 5 bases between the germline ends. Here the CDR3 reads CASGDYEQYF. In DNA form, the CDR3 reads TGTGCCAGCGGTGACTACGAGCAGTACTTC.